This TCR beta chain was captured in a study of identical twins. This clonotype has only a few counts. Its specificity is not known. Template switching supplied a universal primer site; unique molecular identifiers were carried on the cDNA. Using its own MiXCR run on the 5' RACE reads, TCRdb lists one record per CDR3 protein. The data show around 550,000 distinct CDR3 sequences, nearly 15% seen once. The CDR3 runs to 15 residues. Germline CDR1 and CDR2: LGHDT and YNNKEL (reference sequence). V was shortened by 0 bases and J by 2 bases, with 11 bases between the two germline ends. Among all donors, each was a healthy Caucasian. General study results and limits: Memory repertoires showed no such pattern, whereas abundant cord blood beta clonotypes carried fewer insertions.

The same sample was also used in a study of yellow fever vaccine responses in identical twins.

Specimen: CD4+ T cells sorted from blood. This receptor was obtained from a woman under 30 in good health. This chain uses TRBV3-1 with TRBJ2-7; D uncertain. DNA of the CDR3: TGTGCCAGCAGCCAAGAAACGGACGGACCCTACGAGCAGTACTTC. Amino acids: CASSQETDGPYEQYF.